A selection of T cell receptor beta chains follows, all from one sample in a study of vaccination and CD4 T cells after COVID-19. Antigens of these TCRs are unknown. TCRdb reanalysed the PCR reads using MiXCR and keeps one entry per CDR3 protein. This sample has 15,000 to 20,000 distinct CDR3 sequences, with around 50% found just once. The sequencing used CD4+ T cells from blood, cultured in vitro, collected about 7 months after SARS-CoV-2 vaccination. The source of these receptors is a human donor who had recovered from COVID-19. Each CDR3 is given with its conserved first and last residue. The order of the fields is V gene, D gene, J gene, clone size, CDR3 protein, CDR3 DNA. A D gene is named only where the DNA matches it firmly. Clone size is given for some rows only: seen once, a few or many times, or a class if the clone is expanded.

TRBV24-1	NA	TRBJ2-5	few	CATGLGETQYF	TGTGCCACCGGGTTGGGGGAGACCCAGTACTTC
TRBV18	NA	TRBJ1-2	NA	CASSPDGNYGYTF	TGTGCCAGCTCACCAGACGGGAACTATGGCTACACCTTC
TRBV6-1	NA	TRBJ2-7	few	CASSPIGAYEQYF	TGTGCCAGCAGCCCCATAGGAGCCTACGAGCAGTACTTC
TRBV20-1	NA	TRBJ1-2	medium-sized	CSARDQRGITGYTF	TGCAGTGCTAGAGATCAAAGGGGAATCACTGGCTACACCTTC
TRBV11-3	NA	TRBJ2-7	few	CASSLGASSYEQYF	TGTGCCAGCAGCTTAGGGGCTAGCTCCTACGAGCAGTACTTC
TRBV19	NA	TRBJ1-1	NA	CASSRGNQGTEAFF	TGTGCCAGTAGTAGGGGCAACCAGGGCACTGAAGCTTTCTTT
TRBV10-3	NA	TRBJ1-6	NA	CAISRGLGYNSPLHF	TGTGCCATCTCACGGGGGTTGGGTTATAATTCACCCCTCCACTTT
TRBV27	TRBD1	TRBJ2-2	NA	CASSLDRGSGELFF	TGTGCCAGCAGTTTGGACAGGGGGTCCGGGGAGCTGTTTTTT
TRBV7-3	NA	TRBJ2-3	NA	CASSERGRVTDTQYF	TGTGCCAGCAGCGAAAGGGGACGGGTCACAGATACGCAGTATTTT
TRBV19	NA	TRBJ2-2	NA	CATADPNTGELFF	TGTGCCACCGCTGATCCGAACACCGGGGAGCTGTTTTTT
TRBV7-2	TRBD2	TRBJ2-1	NA	CASSARGGGYNEQFF	TGTGCCAGCAGCGCTCGGGGGGGCGGCTACAATGAGCAGTTCTTC
TRBV12-3/TRBV12-4	NA	TRBJ1-5	NA	CASSLYNLGRPQHF	TGTGCCAGCAGTTTGTACAATTTGGGCAGGCCCCAGCATTTT
TRBV28	TRBD1	TRBJ2-2	NA	CASSSQGGDRGTTGELFF	TGTGCCAGCAGTTCCCAGGGGGGCGACAGGGGCACCACCGGGGAGCTGTTTTTT
TRBV20-1	NA	TRBJ2-1	NA	CSARGSGRYNEQFF	TGCAGTGCTAGAGGTAGCGGACGATACAATGAGCAGTTCTTC
TRBV10-3	NA	TRBJ1-1	NA	CAISELEGTNTEAFF	TGTGCCATCAGTGAGCTCGAGGGCACGAACACTGAAGCTTTCTTT
TRBV20-1	NA	TRBJ2-3	few	CSASWGTMSTDTQYF	TGCAGTGCGTCTTGGGGGACCATGAGCACAGATACGCAGTATTTT
TRBV14	TRBD1	TRBJ1-1	NA	CASRRTGDTEAFF	TGTGCCAGCAGGCGGACAGGGGACACTGAAGCTTTCTTT
TRBV20-1	NA	TRBJ1-2	NA	CSARDWPDGYTF	TGCAGTGCTAGGGACTGGCCGGATGGCTACACCTTC
TRBV2	NA	TRBJ2-3	medium-sized	CASSDSADTQYF	TGTGCCAGCAGTGACAGCGCAGATACGCAGTATTTT
TRBV7-9	NA	TRBJ2-1	medium-sized	CASSVPRGTSSYNEQFF	TGTGCCAGCAGCGTCCCGAGGGGCACGAGCTCCTACAATGAGCAGTTCTTC
TRBV6-1	NA	TRBJ2-5	NA	CASRLTGYTEETQYF	TGTGCCAGCAGACTCACCGGGTACACGGAAGAGACCCAGTACTTC
TRBV7-3	TRBD1	TRBJ2-7	NA	CASSLSAGGSYEQYF	TGTGCCAGCAGCTTATCTGCAGGGGGTTCCTACGAGCAGTACTTC
TRBV11-3	TRBD1	TRBJ2-5	NA	CASSFGQGRWETQYF	TGTGCCAGCAGCTTTGGACAGGGCCGTTGGGAGACCCAGTACTTC
TRBV18	TRBD1	TRBJ1-2	once	CASSPPGTDYGYTF	TGTGCCAGCTCACCACCCGGGACAGACTATGGCTACACCTTC
TRBV5-4	TRBD1	TRBJ1-6	NA	CASSLVQGEDSPLHF	TGTGCCAGCAGCTTGGTCCAGGGGGAAGATTCACCCCTCCACTTT
TRBV20-1	NA	TRBJ2-1	few	CSATFGWGSYNEQFF	TGCAGTGCTACCTTTGGGTGGGGATCCTACAATGAGCAGTTCTTC
TRBV15	NA	TRBJ1-2	few	CATSRDLGRFVHTF	TGTGCCACCAGCAGAGATCTGGGGAGGTTTGTCCACACCTTC
TRBV10-3	NA	TRBJ2-3	NA	CAIMGLGPPMYF	TGTGCCATCATGGGTCTGGGTCCCCCCATGTATTTT
TRBV27	NA	TRBJ2-7	NA	CASSTLRDPYEQYF	TGTGCCAGCAGTACACTCCGGGACCCCTACGAGCAGTACTTC
TRBV29-1	TRBD1	TRBJ1-5	few	CSVVGQGSNQPQHF	TGCAGCGTTGTGGGACAGGGAAGCAATCAGCCCCAGCATTTT
TRBV7-6	NA	TRBJ2-1	NA	CASSFGTNYNEQFF	TGTGCCAGCAGCTTTGGGACCAACTACAATGAGCAGTTCTTC
TRBV20-1	TRBD2	TRBJ2-3	NA	CSSQLAGVLNTQYF	TGCAGTTCCCAACTAGCGGGAGTCTTAAATACGCAGTATTTT
TRBV15	NA	TRBJ1-1	once	CATSRGGSMNTEAFF	TGTGCCACCAGCAGAGGCGGATCCATGAACACTGAAGCTTTCTTT
TRBV4-3	TRBD1	TRBJ2-5	large	CASSQVFGQGGQTQYF	TGCGCCAGCAGCCAAGTATTCGGACAGGGTGGACAGACCCAGTACTTC
TRBV19	TRBD2	TRBJ2-3	NA	CASQTSGGYTDTQYF	TGTGCCAGCCAGACTAGCGGGGGGTATACAGATACGCAGTATTTT
TRBV15	TRBD1	TRBJ2-5	medium-sized	CATSPGQERETQYF	TGTGCCACCTCTCCGGGACAGGAAAGGGAGACCCAGTACTTC
TRBV20-1	NA	TRBJ1-4	few	CSARETRLGGKEKLFF	TGCAGTGCTAGAGAGACACGGCTGGGGGGCAAGGAAAAACTGTTTTTT
TRBV24-1	TRBD2	TRBJ2-4	NA	CATSDPVRGGNIQYF	TGTGCCACCAGTGATCCTGTACGGGGGGGAAACATTCAGTACTTC
TRBV29-1	TRBD1	TRBJ1-1	NA	CSVEQRQGVTEASF	TGCAGCGTTGAGCAGAGACAGGGGGTGACTGAAGCTTCCTTT
TRBV21-1	NA	TRBJ2-2	NA	CATIWGTSGSSTGELFF	TGTGCCACCATCTGGGGGACTAGCGGGAGTAGTACCGGGGAGCTGTTTTTT
TRBV2	NA	TRBJ2-7	few	CASSEGLWGYEQYF	TGTGCCAGCAGTGAAGGCCTTTGGGGCTACGAGCAGTACTTC
TRBV7-2	NA	TRBJ1-6	once	CASSPPTGRLVNSPLHF	TGTGCCAGCAGCCCGCCTACAGGGAGGCTAGTTAATTCACCCCTCCACTTT
TRBV6-1	NA	TRBJ2-3	NA	CASSDRYVGSLHTDTQYF	TGTGCCAGCAGTGATCGGTATGTGGGGAGTTTGCACACAGATACGCAGTATTTT
TRBV2	NA	TRBJ2-7	NA	CASSGLSGFNGGSEQYF	TGTGCCAGCAGTGGGCTGAGCGGGTTCAACGGGGGCTCCGAGCAGTACTTC
TRBV10-3	TRBD1	TRBJ2-1	few	CAISEPDRANEQFF	TGTGCCATCAGTGAGCCTGACAGGGCCAATGAGCAGTTCTTC
TRBV21-1	NA	TRBJ2-7	NA	CASRGGQGGTYEQYF	TGTGCCAGCAGGGGGGGACAGGGAGGGACCTACGAGCAGTACTTC
TRBV2	NA	TRBJ2-5	few	CASSGEVGETQYF	TGTGCCAGCAGTGGAGAAGTGGGGGAGACCCAGTACTTC
TRBV30	NA	TRBJ2-5	NA	CAHQIGDVEETQYF	TGTGCCCATCAGATCGGGGATGTGGAAGAGACCCAGTACTTC
TRBV20-1	NA	TRBJ1-1	NA	CSAYPVGGGGTEAFF	TGCAGTGCTTACCCCGTTGGGGGGGGTGGAACTGAAGCTTTCTTT
TRBV7-2	NA	TRBJ1-6	NA	CASSFPTGSSYNSPLHF	TGTGCCAGCAGCTTCCCGACGGGCAGCTCCTATAATTCACCCCTCCACTTT
TRBV25-1	NA	TRBJ2-2	NA	CASTGVWTGELFF	TGTGCCAGCACAGGGGTCTGGACCGGGGAGCTGTTTTTT
TRBV19	TRBD1	TRBJ2-1	few	CASSADRGSYNEQFF	TGTGCCAGTAGTGCGGACAGGGGCTCCTACAATGAGCAGTTCTTC
TRBV2	TRBD2	TRBJ2-7	NA	CASSEWPSGDFEQYF	TGTGCCAGCAGTGAATGGCCTAGCGGGGACTTCGAGCAGTACTTC
TRBV19	TRBD1	TRBJ1-1	NA	CASSINRDRLVFF	TGTGCCAGTAGTATTAACCGGGACAGACTCGTTTTCTTT
TRBV23-1	NA	TRBJ1-2	once	CASSQTGEYPYGYTF	TGCGCCAGCAGTCAAACGGGGGAGTATCCCTATGGCTACACCTTC